This T cell receptor (beta chain) was sequenced during a study of T cell responses to AZD1222 COVID-19 vaccine. The method was immunoSEQ multiplex PCR; TCRdb's version includes in-frame clones alone and lacks a portion of them. The table has under 150,000 clones, 92% seen once. Notes on the study in general: Just a handful of people given AZD1222 tested seropositive at baseline. Repertoire collection took place solely once the T cell response had peaked.

About this clone itself: Its cognate antigen is unknown.

The source is an adult who received the AZD1222 COVID-19 vaccine. Sequencing used peripheral blood, obtained 28 days after the second AZD1222 dose.

The CDR3: CASSFGKNIQYF. The CDR3 DNA follows: TGTGCCAGCAGTTTTGGCAAAAACATTCAGTACTTC. J is TRBJ2-4 and V is TRBV12-3 or TRBV12-4; D unresolved. V lost 3 bases and J 3 bases, leaving 3 bases between the germline ends. The CDR3 sequence is 12 residues long.